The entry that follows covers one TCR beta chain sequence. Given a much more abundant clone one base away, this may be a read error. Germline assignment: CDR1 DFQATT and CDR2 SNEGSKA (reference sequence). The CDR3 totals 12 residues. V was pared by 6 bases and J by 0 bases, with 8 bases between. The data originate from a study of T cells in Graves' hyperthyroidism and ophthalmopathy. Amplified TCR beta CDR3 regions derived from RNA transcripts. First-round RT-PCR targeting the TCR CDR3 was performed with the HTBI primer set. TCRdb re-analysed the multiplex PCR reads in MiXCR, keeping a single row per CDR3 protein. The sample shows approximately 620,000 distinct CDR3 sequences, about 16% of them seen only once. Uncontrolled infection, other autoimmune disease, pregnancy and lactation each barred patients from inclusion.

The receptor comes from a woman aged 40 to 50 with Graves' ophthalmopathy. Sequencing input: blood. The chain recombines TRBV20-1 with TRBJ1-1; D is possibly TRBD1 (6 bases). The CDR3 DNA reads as TGCAGTGCGTACAGGGTGAACACTGAAGCTTTCTTT. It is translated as CSAYRVNTEAFF.